The clone carrying this T cell receptor beta chain was seen a single time. The sample contains more than one DNA sequence encoding this CDR3. In the source study's methods: Nucleated cell counts were estimated from reference gene primer amplification. Profiled with immunoSEQ multiplex PCR; TCRdb holds only in-frame clones, not every one. For V, J and clone size, that table is used; D and trimming come from the DNA. The sample records around 430,000 clones, 87% being singletons. Each recovered donor of Cohort 3 presented with two negative PCRs, clearance, or symptom resolution. The record originates from a study of blood T cell repertoires in COVID-19. In the study overall: The study drew acute and convalescent COVID-19 samples from the United States, Italy and Spain.

Trimming took off 2 bases at V and 5 bases at J, with 6 bases between the two ends. This CDR3 is 13 amino acids long. The germline V gene has CDR1 MNHEY and CDR2 SVGAGI. This sequence was found in a woman in her forties or fifties who had recovered from COVID-19. Sequencing used PBMCs or T cells enriched from blood (not recorded which). This chain links TRBV6-5 with TRBJ1-4, with D possibly TRBD1 on 5 matching bases. Written as DNA, the CDR3 is TGTGCCAGCAGTTACGGGGGGAATGAAAAACTGTTTTTT. It encodes CASSYGGNEKLFF.